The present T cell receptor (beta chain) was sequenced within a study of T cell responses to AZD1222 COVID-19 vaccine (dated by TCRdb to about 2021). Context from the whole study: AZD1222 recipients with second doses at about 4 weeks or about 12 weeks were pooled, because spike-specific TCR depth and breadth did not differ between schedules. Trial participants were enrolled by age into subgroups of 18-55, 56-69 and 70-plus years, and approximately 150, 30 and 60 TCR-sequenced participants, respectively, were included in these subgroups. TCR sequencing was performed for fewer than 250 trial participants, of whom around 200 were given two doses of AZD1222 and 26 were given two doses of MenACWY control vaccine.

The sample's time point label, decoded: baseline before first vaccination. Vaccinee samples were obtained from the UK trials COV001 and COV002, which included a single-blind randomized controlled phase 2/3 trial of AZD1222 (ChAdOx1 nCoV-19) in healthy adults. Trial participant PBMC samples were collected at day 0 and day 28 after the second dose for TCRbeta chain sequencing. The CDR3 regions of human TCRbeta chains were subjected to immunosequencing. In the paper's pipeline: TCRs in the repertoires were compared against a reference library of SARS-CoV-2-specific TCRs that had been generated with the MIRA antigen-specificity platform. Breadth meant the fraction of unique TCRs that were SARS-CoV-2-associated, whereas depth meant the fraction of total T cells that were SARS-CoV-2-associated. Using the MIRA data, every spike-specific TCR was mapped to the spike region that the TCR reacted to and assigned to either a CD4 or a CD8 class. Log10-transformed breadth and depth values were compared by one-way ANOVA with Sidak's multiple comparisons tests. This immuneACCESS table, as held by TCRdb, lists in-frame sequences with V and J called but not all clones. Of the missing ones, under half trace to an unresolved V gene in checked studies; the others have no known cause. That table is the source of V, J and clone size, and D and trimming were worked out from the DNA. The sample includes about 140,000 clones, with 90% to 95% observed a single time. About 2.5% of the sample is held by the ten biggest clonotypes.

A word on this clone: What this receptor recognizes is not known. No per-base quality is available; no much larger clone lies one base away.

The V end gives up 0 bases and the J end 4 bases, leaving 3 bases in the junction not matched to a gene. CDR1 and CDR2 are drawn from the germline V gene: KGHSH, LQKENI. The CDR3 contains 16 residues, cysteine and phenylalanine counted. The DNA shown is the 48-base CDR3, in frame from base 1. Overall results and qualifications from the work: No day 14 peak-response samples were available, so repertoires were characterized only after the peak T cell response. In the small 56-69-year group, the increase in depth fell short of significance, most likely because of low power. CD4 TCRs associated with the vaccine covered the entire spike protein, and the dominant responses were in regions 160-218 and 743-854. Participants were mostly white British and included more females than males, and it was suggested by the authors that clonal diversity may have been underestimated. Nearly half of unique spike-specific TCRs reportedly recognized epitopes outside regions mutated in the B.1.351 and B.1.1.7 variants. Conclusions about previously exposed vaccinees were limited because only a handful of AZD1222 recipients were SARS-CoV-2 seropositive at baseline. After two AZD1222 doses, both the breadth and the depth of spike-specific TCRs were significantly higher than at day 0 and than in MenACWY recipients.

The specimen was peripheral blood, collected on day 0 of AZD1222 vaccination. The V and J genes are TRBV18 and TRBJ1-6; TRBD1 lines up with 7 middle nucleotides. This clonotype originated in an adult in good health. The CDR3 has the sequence CASSPPGGAYNSPLHF. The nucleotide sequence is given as TGTGCCAGCTCACCACCAGGGGGCGCGTATAATTCACCCCTCCACTTT.